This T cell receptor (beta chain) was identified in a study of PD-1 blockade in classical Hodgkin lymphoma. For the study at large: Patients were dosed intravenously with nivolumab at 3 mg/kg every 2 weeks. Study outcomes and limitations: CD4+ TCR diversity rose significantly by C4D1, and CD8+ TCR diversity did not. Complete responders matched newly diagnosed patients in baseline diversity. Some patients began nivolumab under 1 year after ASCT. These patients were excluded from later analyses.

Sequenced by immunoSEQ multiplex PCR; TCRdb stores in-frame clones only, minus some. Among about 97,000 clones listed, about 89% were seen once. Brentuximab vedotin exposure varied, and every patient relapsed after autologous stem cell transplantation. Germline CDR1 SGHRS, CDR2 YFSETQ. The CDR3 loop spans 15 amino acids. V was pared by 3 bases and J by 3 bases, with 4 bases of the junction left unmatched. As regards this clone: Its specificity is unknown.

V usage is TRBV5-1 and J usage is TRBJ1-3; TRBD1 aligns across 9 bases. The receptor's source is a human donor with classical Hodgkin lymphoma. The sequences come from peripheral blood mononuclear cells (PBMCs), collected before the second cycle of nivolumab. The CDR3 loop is CASSSQGQGGNTIYF. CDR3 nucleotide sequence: TGCGCCAGCAGCTCCCAGGGACAGGGTGGAAACACCATATATTTT.